This T cell receptor (beta chain) was profiled in a study of beta chain features in type 1 diabetes. Study results and limitations: Reduced insertions and increased deletions marked VDJ junctions in type 1 diabetes patients.

TCRB transcripts that were expressed got sequenced, as all of the isolated RNA had been reverse transcribed. Sequencing was performed with immunoSEQ multiplex PCR; in TCRdb, only in-frame clones are kept and a portion is missing. There are about 130,000 clones in the sample; about 10% occur only once, and roughly 0.7% lies in the top ten. Germline V gene data show CDR1 as KGHSH and CDR2 as LQKENI. After removal of 0 bases from V and 5 bases from J, the junction contained 5 bases not matched to a gene. The CDR3 has 15 residues. This clone was picked up a small number of times. The antigen remains undetermined. There was one heparinised blood draw per donor, averaging about 120 mL. Each sorted population was over 98% pure.

The sequencing input was central memory CD4+ T cells from blood. The TCR originated in a man younger than 35 in good health. The gene calls are TRBV18 and TRBJ2-5; TRBD2 matches at 8 bases. The CDR3 spells CASSPPSGGMETQYF. The CDR3 coding sequence is TGTGCCAGCTCACCACCATCGGGGGGGATGGAGACCCAGTACTTC.